The sequence of this T cell receptor (beta chain) was determined in a study of regulatory T cells in long-lasting Graves disease. Assembly of TCR beta libraries relied on iRepertoire HTBI primers together with Arm-PCR of CDR3 regions. In the original workflow: The samples yielded roughly 64 TRBV and roughly 13 TRBJ segments. TCRdb reprocessed the multiplex PCR reads via MiXCR and lists one record per CDR3 protein. What appears here as the V and J calls and clone size reflects TCRdb's work, not the paper's. The table shows 300,000 to 350,000 distinct CDR3 sequences, with less than 20% occurring only once. As to time point: persistent/refractory GD, antithyroid drugs over 5 years with positive TRAb. The TCR library used RNA extracted from PBMCs. The germline gives CDR1 MNHEY, CDR2 SMNVEV (reference sequence). Trimming removed 3 bases from V and 8 bases from J; junction bases left unmatched: 16. This CDR3 region has 17 residues.

This clonotype was seen ten or more times. The starting material was peripheral blood mononuclear cells (PBMCs), obtained when the disease was refractory, from a patient treated with antithyroid drugs. The chain uses TRBV27 and TRBJ1-2; 9 nucleotides match TRBD1. The sequence was collected from a female donor with Graves disease. The DNA for the CDR3 is TGTGCCAGCAGTTTGTCCCACGCATCCGGGACAGGGAGAGGCTACACCTTC. It yields the protein CASSLSHASGTGRGYTF.